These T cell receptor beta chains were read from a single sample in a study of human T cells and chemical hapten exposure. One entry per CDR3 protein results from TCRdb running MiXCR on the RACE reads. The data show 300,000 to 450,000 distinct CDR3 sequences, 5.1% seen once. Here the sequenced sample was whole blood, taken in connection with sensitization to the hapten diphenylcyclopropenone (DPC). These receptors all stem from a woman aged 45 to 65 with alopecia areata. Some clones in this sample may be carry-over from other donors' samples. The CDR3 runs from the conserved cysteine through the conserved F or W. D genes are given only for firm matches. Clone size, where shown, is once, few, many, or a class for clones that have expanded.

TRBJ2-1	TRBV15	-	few	TGTGCCACCAGCACCCGGACAGCCTACAATGAGCAGTTCTTC	CATSTRTAYNEQFF
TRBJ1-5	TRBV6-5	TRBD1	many	TGTGCCAGCAGTTACTCCTTGGGACAGGGAGGGCAGCCCCAGCATTTT	CASSYSLGQGGQPQHF
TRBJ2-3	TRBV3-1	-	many	TGTGCCAGCAGCCATCCTAAGCCAGATACGCAGTATTTT	CASSHPKPDTQYF
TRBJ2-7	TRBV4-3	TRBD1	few	TGCGCCAGCAGCCAAACCAGGGGGCAGTACGAGCAGTACTTC	CASSQTRGQYEQYF
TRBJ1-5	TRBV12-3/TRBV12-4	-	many	TGTGCCAGCAGTTTTGGCGTTTCGGGGCCCCAGCATTTT	CASSFGVSGPQHF
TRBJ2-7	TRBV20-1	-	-	TGCAGTGCTATCGGGAGTCACTCCTACGAGCAGTACTTC	CSAIGSHSYEQYF
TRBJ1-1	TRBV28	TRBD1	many	TGTGCCAGCAGTTTCCCCGGGACAGGGGGCACTGAAGCTTTCTTT	CASSFPGTGGTEAFF
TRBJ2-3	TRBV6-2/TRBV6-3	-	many	TGTGCCAGCAGTTACTCGAGGGCCCGGAGGGATACGCAGTATTTT	CASSYSRARRDTQYF
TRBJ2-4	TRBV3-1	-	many	TGTGCCAGCAGCCACCCGGGGATTCAGTACTTC	CASSHPGIQYF
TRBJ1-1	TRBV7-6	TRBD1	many	TGTGCCAGCAGCCCGGGACAGGCTTCGAACACTGAAGCTTTCTTT	CASSPGQASNTEAFF
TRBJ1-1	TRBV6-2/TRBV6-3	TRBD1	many	TGTGCCAGCAGTTGGACAGGGGCTACTGAAGCTTTCTTT	CASSWTGATEAFF
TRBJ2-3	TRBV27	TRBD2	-	TGTGCCAGCAGTCCCGGGACTAGCGGGTTAGATACGCAGTATTTT	CASSPGTSGLDTQYF
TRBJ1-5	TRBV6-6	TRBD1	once	TGTGCCAGCAGAAAAGACAGGGGAATTGGTAATCAGCCCCAGCATTTT	CASRKDRGIGNQPQHF
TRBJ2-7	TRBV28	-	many	TGTGCCAGCAGACCTGGTAGTCTGGTTTACGAGCAGTACTTC	CASRPGSLVYEQYF
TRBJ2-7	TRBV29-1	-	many	TGCAGCGTTGAAGACCGGTCACGTGTTCAGTACTTC	CSVEDRSRVQYF